Listed here is a single T cell receptor beta chain. Its antigen is unidentified. The junction departs from the called germline gene at one end, perhaps through a read error. The data derive from a study of T cells in Graves' hyperthyroidism and ophthalmopathy. Broader study findings: Ophthalmopathy stood apart from stable hyperthyroidism in a 13 V-J model. The majority of expanded thyroid clonotypes above 0.001 also appeared in blood.

Germline V gene data show CDR1 as SEHNR and CDR2 as FQNEAQ (reference sequence). This CDR3 is built from 11 residues. Hyperthyroidism patients were newly diagnosed, had disease duration under 2 months, and were aged 18 to 65 years. Diagnoses were established using clinical symptoms, serum thyroxine and TRAb, thyroid ultrasound and orbital computed tomography. TCR beta CDR3 sequences were amplified from RNA transcripts. HTBI primers drove first-round RT-PCR of the TCR CDR3. Each CDR3 protein is one row after TCRdb ran MiXCR on the multiplex PCR reads. Among approximately 500,000 distinct CDR3 sequences listed, approximately 44% were seen once.

The source of this sequence is a woman aged 18-35 years with Graves' hyperthyroidism. Input material: peripheral blood or thyroid tissue (not recorded which). The genes are TRBV7-9 and TRBJ2-5, with TRBD2 as a possible D gene (5 bases). The CDR3 loop is CASSLDGKIRF. CDR3 coding DNA: TGTGCCAGCAGCTTGGACGGGAAGATTCGTTTC.